This TCR beta chain was recorded in a study of T cell responses to AZD1222 COVID-19 vaccine. Study-wide points: Among those given AZD1222, only five or six were seropositive at baseline.

Sequencing was performed with immunoSEQ multiplex PCR; in TCRdb, only in-frame clones are kept and a portion is missing. The profile covers fewer than 110,000 clones, with 70% to 90% appearing a single time and 4.5% to 6% taken by the ten largest. Points on this clone: Its antigen is unidentified.

The germline V gene has CDR1 SNHLY and CDR2 FYNNEI. The ends were cut back, 10 bases at V and 9 bases at J, with 19 bases in the middle. The CDR3 is made up of 14 amino acids. The genes are TRBV2 and TRBJ1-6, with D hard to call. The sequence came from an adult who received the AZD1222 COVID-19 vaccine. This specimen consisted of peripheral blood, obtained 28 days after the second AZD1222 dose. In DNA form, the CDR3 reads TGTGCCACGAGACTACGAGGTCCAGGTTCACCCCTCCACTTT. It yields the protein CATRLRGPGSPLHF. Full variable domain (rest looked up from reference TRBV2 and TRBJ1-6): EPEVTQTPSHQVTQMGQEVILRCVPISNHLYFYWYRQILGQKVEFLVSFYNNEISEKSEIFDDQFSVERPDGSNFTLKIRSTKLEDSAMYFCATRLRGPGSPLHFGNGTRLTVT.